The clone carrying this T cell receptor (beta chain) was counted between two and nine times. Its antigen is unknown. The entry originates in a study of response to subunit inactivated influenza vaccine. Study results and caveats: Authors proposed each seasonal influenza vaccination draws in few new T cells.

TCRdb re-derived calls from the RT-PCR reads in MiXCR, one entry per CDR3 protein. The table has hundreds of thousands of distinct CDR3 sequences, 12% to 15% seen once. The CDR3 has 17 amino acids. V was pared by 1 base and J by 0 bases, with 2 bases of the junction left unmatched. Germline V gene data show CDR1 as SGDLS and CDR2 as YYNGEE. This chain links TRBV9 with TRBJ2-1; TRBD2 agrees at 12 bases. This receptor was obtained from a man aged 45-65 years who received an inactivated influenza vaccine. Sequenced material: PBMCs from blood, taken around two weeks before vaccination. In DNA, the CDR3 is TGTGCCAGCAGCGTAACTAGCGGGAGGCTCTCCTACAATGAGCAGTTCTTC. Translating it yields CASSVTSGRLSYNEQFF.